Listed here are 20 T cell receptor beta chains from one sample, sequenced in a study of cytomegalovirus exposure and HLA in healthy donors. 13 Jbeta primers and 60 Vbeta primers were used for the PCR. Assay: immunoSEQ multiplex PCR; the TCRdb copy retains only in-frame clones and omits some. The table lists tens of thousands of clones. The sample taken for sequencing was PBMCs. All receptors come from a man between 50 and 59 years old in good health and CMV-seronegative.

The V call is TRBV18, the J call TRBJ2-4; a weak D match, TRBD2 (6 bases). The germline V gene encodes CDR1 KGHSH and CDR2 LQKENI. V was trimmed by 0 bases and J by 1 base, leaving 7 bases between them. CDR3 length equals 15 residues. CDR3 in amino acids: CASSPPRGAKNIQYF. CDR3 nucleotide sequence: TGTGCCAGCTCACCACCCCGGGGGGCCAAAAACATTCAGTACTTC.

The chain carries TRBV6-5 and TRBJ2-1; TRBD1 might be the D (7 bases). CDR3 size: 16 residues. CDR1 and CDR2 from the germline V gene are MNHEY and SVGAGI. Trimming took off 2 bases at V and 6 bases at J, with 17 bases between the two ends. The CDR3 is CASSYAGQLNVNEQFF. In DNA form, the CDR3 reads TGTGCCAGCAGTTACGCGGGACAGCTAAACGTCAATGAGCAGTTCTTC.

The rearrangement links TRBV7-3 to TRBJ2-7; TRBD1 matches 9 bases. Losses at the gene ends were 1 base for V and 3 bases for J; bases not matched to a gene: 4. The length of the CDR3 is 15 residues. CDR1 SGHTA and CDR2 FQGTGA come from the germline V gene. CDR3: CASSLNRGPFYEQYF. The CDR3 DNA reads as TGTGCCAGCAGCTTAAACAGGGGGCCGTTCTACGAGCAGTACTTC.

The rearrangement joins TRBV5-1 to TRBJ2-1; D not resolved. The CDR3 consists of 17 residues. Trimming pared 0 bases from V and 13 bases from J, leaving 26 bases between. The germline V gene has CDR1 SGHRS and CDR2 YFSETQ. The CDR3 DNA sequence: TGCGCCAGCAGCTTGGCCTCCTTAGTGAGTAGCCGGTCATTTCAGTTCTTC. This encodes CASSLASLVSSRSFQFF.

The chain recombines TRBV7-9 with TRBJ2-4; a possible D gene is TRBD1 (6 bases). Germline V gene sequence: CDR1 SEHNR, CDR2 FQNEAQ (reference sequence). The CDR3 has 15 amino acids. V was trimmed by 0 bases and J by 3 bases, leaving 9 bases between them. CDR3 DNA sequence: TGTGCCAGCAGCTTAGCGTGGACAGACAAAAACATTCAGTACTTC. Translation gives CASSLAWTDKNIQYF.

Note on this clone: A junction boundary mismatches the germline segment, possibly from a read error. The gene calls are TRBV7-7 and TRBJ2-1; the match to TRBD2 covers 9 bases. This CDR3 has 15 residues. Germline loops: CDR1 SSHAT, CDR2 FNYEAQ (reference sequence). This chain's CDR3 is CASSLGGGAVNEQFF. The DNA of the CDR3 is TGTGCTAGCAGCTTAGGCGGGGGGGCCGTAAATGAGCAGTTCTTC.

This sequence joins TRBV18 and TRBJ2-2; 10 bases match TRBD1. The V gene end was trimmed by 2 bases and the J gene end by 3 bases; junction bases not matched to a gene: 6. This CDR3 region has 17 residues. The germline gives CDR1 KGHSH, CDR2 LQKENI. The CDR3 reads CASSPARDRGHTGELFF. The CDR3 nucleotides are TGTGCCAGCTCACCAGCTAGGGACAGGGGCCACACCGGGGAGCTGTTTTTT. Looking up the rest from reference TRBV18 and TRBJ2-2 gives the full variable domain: NAGVMQNPRHLVRRRGQEARLRCSPMKGHSHVYWYRQLPEEGLKFMVYLQKENIIDESGMPKERFSAEFPKEGPSILRIQQVVRGDSAAYFCASSPARDRGHTGELFFGEGSRLTVL.

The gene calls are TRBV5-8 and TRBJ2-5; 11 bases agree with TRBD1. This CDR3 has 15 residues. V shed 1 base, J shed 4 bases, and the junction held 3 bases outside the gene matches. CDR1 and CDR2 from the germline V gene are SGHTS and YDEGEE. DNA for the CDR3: TGTGCCAGCAGCTTGATGGGACAGGGGGGAGAGACCCAGTACTTC. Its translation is CASSLMGQGGETQYF.

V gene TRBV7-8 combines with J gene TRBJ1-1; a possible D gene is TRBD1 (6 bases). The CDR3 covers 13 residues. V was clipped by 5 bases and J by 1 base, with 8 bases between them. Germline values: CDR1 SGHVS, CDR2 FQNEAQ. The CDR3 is CASSRTANTEAFF. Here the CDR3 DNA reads TGTGCCAGCAGCCGGACAGCGAACACTGAAGCTTTCTTT. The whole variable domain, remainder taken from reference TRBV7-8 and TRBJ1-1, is GAGVSQSPRYKVAKRGQDVALRCDPISGHVSLFWYQQALGQGPEFLTYFQNEAQLDKSGLPSDRFFAERPEGSVSTLKIQRTQQEDSAVYLCASSRTANTEAFFGQGTRLTVV.

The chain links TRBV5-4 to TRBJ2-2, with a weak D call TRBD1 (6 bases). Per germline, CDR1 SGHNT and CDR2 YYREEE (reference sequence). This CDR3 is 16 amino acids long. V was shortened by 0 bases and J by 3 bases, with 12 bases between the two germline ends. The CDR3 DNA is TGTGCCAGCAGCTTGGCCTTGGGGGCTGACACCGGGGAGCTGTTTTTT. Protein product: CASSLALGADTGELFF.

The CDR3 nucleotides are TGTGCCAGCAGCTTGGGACAGGTGGGCAATCAGCCCCAGCATTTT. Its translation is CASSLGQVGNQPQHF. The chain recombines TRBV7-2 with TRBJ1-5; TRBD1 matches at 8 bases. Trimming at V came to 3 bases and at J to 2 bases, leaving 3 bases not matched to a gene. Germline V gene sequence: CDR1 SGHTA, CDR2 FQGNSA. The CDR3 runs 15 residues.

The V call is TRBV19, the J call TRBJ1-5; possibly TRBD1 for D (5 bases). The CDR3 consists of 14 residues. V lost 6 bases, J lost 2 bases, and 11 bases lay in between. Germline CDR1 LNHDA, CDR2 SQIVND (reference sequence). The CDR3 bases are TGTGCCAGTAGAGACGGGGGGGGCAATCAGCCCCAGCATTTT. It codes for CASRDGGGNQPQHF.

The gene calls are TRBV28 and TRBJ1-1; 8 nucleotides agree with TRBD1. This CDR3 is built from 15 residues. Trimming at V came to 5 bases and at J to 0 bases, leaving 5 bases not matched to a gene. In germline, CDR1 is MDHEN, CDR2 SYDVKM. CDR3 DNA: TGTGCCAGCAGTCCCCGACAGGGGATGAACACTGAAGCTTTCTTT. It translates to CASSPRQGMNTEAFF.

The CDR3 nucleotides are TGTGCCACCAGCAGAGGGCGGGTAGAGACCCAGTACTTC. Its protein product is CATSRGRVETQYF. V gene TRBV15 combines with J gene TRBJ2-5; D perhaps matches TRBD2 (5 bases). Germline CDR1 and CDR2: LNHNV and YYDKDF (reference sequence). The CDR3 has 13 amino acids. Trimming stripped 1 base from V and 4 bases from J, with 7 bases between.

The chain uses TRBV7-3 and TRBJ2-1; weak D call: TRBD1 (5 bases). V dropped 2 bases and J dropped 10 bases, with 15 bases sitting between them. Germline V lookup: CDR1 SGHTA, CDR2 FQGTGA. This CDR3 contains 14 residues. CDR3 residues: CASSLLGRAGEQFF. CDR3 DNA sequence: TGTGCCAGCAGCTTATTAGGCAGGGCCGGGGAGCAGTTCTTC.

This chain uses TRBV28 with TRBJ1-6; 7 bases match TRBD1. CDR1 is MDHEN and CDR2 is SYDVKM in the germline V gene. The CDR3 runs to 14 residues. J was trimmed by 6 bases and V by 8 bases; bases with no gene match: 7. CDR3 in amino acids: CASGGTAFNSPLHF. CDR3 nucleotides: TGTGCCAGCGGCGGGACAGCTTTTAATTCACCCCTCCACTTT.

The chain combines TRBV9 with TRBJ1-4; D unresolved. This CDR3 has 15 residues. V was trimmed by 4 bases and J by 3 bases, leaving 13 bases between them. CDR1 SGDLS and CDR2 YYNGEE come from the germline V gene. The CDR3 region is CASSSYAEPNEKLFF. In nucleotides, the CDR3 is TGTGCCAGCAGCTCTTACGCAGAACCTAATGAAAAACTGTTTTTT.

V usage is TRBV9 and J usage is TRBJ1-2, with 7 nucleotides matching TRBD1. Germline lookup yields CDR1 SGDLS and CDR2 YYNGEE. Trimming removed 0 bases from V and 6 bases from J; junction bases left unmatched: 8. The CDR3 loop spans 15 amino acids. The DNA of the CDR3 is TGTGCCAGCAGCGTAGCCCGCAGGGGGAACAATGGCTACACCTTC. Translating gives CASSVARRGNNGYTF. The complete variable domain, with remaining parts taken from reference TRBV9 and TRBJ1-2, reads DSGVTQTPKHLITATGQRVTLRCSPRSGDLSVYWYQQSLDQGLQFLIQYYNGEERAKGNILERFSAQQFPDLHSELNLSSLELGDSALYFCASSVARRGNNGYTFGSGTRLTVV.

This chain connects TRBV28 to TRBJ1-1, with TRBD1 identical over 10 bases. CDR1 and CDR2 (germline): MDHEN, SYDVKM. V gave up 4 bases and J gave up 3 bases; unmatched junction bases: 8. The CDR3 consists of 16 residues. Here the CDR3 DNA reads TGTGCCAGCAGTTCTCCGACAGGGGGCGGGTACACTGAAGCTTTCTTT. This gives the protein CASSSPTGGGYTEAFF.

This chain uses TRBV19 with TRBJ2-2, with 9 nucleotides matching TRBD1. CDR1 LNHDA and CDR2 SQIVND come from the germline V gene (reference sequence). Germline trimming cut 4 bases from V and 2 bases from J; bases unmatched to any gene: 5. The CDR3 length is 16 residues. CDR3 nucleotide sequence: TGTGCCAGTAGTAAGAGGACAGGGGACAACACCGGGGAGCTGTTTTTT. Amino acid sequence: CASSKRTGDNTGELFF.